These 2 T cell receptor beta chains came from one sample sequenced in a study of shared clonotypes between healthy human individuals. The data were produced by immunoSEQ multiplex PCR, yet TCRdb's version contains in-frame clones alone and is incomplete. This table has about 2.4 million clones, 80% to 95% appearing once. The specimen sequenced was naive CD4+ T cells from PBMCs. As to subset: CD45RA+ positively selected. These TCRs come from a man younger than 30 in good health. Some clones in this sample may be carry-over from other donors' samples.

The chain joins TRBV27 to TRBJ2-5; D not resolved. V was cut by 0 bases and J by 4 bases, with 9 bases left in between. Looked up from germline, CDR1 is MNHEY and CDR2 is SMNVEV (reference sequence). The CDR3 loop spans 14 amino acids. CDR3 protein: CASSLSTQRETQYF. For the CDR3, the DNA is TGTGCCAGCAGTTTATCGACCCAACGAGAGACCCAGTACTTC.

The CDR3 sequence is CASSYRDSQETQYF. The CDR3 nucleotides are TGCGCCAGCAGCTACCGGGACAGCCAAGAGACCCAGTACTTC. The V call is TRBV5-1, the J call TRBJ2-5; TRBD1 agrees at 7 bases. Germline V gene data show CDR1 as SGHRS and CDR2 as YFSETQ. This CDR3 is 14 amino acids long. V was clipped by 3 bases and J by 1 base; unmatched bases: 3.